The rows below give T cell receptor beta chains drawn from one sample of a study of OX40 agonist ivuxolimab in advanced cancers. Produced via immunoSEQ multiplex PCR; TCRdb's table is partial and in-frame only. The table has around 80,000 clones, around 90% seen once. Sequencing used CD4+ or CD8+ T cells sorted from blood, obtained in a trial of the OX40 agonist ivuxolimab. These TCRs come from an adult with an advanced solid tumor such as melanoma, head and neck, liver or kidney cancer. CDR3s include the opening cysteine and the closing phenylalanine or tryptophan. D genes are given only for firm matches. A row's size may be missing; if present it is once, few, many or a size class.

CDR3 | DNA | J | V | size | D
CASSLVGGSTEAFF | TGTGCCAGCAGCTTAGTTGGGGGATCCACTGAAGCTTTCTTT | TRBJ1-1 | TRBV7-8 | few | -
CASSLGGYNEQFF | TGTGCCAGCAGCCTCGGGGGCTACAATGAGCAGTTCTTC | TRBJ2-1 | TRBV27 | - | -
CASSERGTSNEQYF | TGTGCCAGCAGCGAGCGAGGGACTAGCAACGAGCAGTACTTC | TRBJ2-7 | TRBV9 | - | TRBD2
CATSRGMGNQPQHF | TGTGCCACCAGCAGAGGGATGGGAAATCAGCCCCAGCATTTT | TRBJ1-5 | TRBV15 | - | -
CASSESGPTDTQYF | TGCGCCAGCAGTGAGTCGGGGCCCACAGATACGCAGTATTTT | TRBJ2-3 | TRBV10-1 | - | -
CASESTDTQYF | TGTGCCAGCGAGTCCACAGATACGCAGTATTTT | TRBJ2-3 | TRBV6-5 | few | -
CASSAAGGTYNEQFF | TGTGCCAGCAGCGCCGCAGGGGGAACCTATAATGAGCAGTTCTTC | TRBJ2-1 | TRBV5-4 | - | TRBD1
CASSFKLNTEAFF | TGTGCCAGCAGCTTTAAGTTAAACACTGAAGCTTTCTTT | TRBJ1-1 | TRBV7-8 | - | -
CASRPLGLSTGELFF | TGTGCCAGCAGGCCTCTAGGGCTTAGCACCGGGGAGCTGTTTTTT | TRBJ2-2 | TRBV27 | - | -
CASSGTSGRKTGELFF | TGTGCCAGCAGCGGCACTAGCGGGAGGAAAACCGGGGAGCTGTTTTTT | TRBJ2-2 | TRBV7-9 | - | TRBD2
CASSLAGTDGETQYF | TGTGCCAGCAGCTTGGCGGGGACAGACGGAGAGACCCAGTACTTC | TRBJ2-5 | TRBV7-9 | - | -
CASSVAGDRYDYGYTF | TGTGCCAGCAGCGTAGCGGGTGACAGGTACGACTATGGCTACACCTTC | TRBJ1-2 | TRBV9 | - | -
CASSQDPSGTQYF | TGTGCCAGCAGCCAAGACCCCAGCGGGACCCAGTACTTC | TRBJ2-5 | TRBV4-2 | few | -
CASSRQGGHGYEQYF | TGTGCCAGCAGCCGACAGGGGGGACATGGCTACGAGCAGTACTTC | TRBJ2-7 | TRBV7-8 | once | TRBD1
CASSLSRAGGTDTQYF | TGCGCCAGCAGCTTGTCTAGGGCGGGAGGAACAGATACGCAGTATTTT | TRBJ2-3 | TRBV5-1 | - | TRBD2
CASSDQETQYF | TGTGCCAGCAGTGATCAAGAGACCCAGTACTTC | TRBJ2-5 | TRBV2 | - | -
CSVEDRGKNIQYF | TGCAGCGTTGAAGACAGGGGTAAAAACATTCAGTACTTC | TRBJ2-4 | TRBV29-1 | - | -
CASSEGDEQFF | TGTGCCAGCAGTGAAGGTGATGAGCAGTTCTTC | TRBJ2-1 | TRBV6-1 | - | -
CASSLGWYNEQFF | TGCGCCAGCAGCTTAGGGTGGTACAATGAGCAGTTCTTC | TRBJ2-1 | TRBV5-1 | - | -
CASSFSARGTRNEQFF | TGTGCCAGCAGCTTTTCTGCGCGGGGGACGCGGAATGAGCAGTTCTTC | TRBJ2-1 | TRBV7-3 | - | TRBD2
CASWDRTGTGELFF | TGTGCCAGTTGGGATCGGACAGGCACCGGGGAGCTGTTTTTT | TRBJ2-2 | TRBV19 | - | TRBD1
CASQVQLAGGTGELFF | TGTGCCAGTCAAGTTCAACTAGCAGGGGGGACCGGGGAGCTGTTTTTT | TRBJ2-2 | TRBV19 | - | -
CASSRLAGGKQETQYF | TGTGCCAGCAGCCGACTAGCGGGAGGAAAGCAAGAGACCCAGTACTTC | TRBJ2-5 | TRBV11-2 | - | TRBD2
CASSLASMNTEAFF | TGCGCCAGCAGCTTGGCCAGCATGAACACTGAAGCTTTCTTT | TRBJ1-1 | TRBV5-1 | - | -
CASSLRLLAGGKRTGELFF | TGCGCCAGCAGCTTGAGATTACTAGCGGGAGGCAAAAGAACCGGGGAGCTGTTTTTT | TRBJ2-2 | TRBV5-1 | - | TRBD2
CASSLGGRNQETQYF | TGTGCCAGCAGTTTAGGTGGGAGAAACCAAGAGACCCAGTACTTC | TRBJ2-5 | TRBV27 | - | -
CASGLGDGLSAQHF | TGTGCTAGTGGTTTGGGGGACGGGCTATCAGCCCAGCATTTT | TRBJ1-5 | TRBV12-5 | - | -
CASSPQTANYGYTF | TGTGCCAGCAGTCCCCAGACAGCAAACTATGGCTACACCTTC | TRBJ1-2 | TRBV11-2 | - | -
CAWRRPRANTEAFF | TGTGCCTGGAGAAGGCCCCGAGCGAACACTGAAGCTTTCTTT | TRBJ1-1 | TRBV30 | few | -
CASSDSPYEQYF | TGTGCCAGCAGTGACAGTCCCTACGAGCAGTACTTC | TRBJ2-7 | TRBV28 | - | -
CASSKVVNRGLAAPLVHNEQFF | TGTGCCAGCAGCAAAGTGGTCAATAGGGGACTAGCGGCCCCCCTAGTCCACAATGAGCAGTTCTTC | TRBJ2-1 | TRBV21-1 | - | -
CASSTTGGAFKNTEAFF | TGTGCCAGCAGCACCACAGGGGGGGCGTTCAAAAACACTGAAGCTTTCTTT | TRBJ1-1 | TRBV28 | - | TRBD1
CASSKRGGDTKETQYF | TGTGCCAGCAGCAAAAGGGGGGGAGACACCAAGGAGACCCAGTACTTC | TRBJ2-5 | TRBV21-1 | - | -
CSVERQSMNTEAFF | TGCAGCGTTGAAAGACAGTCCATGAACACTGAAGCTTTCTTT | TRBJ1-1 | TRBV29-1 | few | -
CASISGGRGSYEQYF | TGTGCCAGTATATCAGGCGGGAGAGGCTCCTACGAGCAGTACTTC | TRBJ2-7 | TRBV19 | - | TRBD2
CASSQGSGTGDRYEQYF | TGTGCCAGCAGCCAGGGTTCGGGGACAGGTGATCGTTACGAGCAGTACTTC | TRBJ2-7 | TRBV4-2 | - | TRBD1
CASSEQGRPYEQYF | TGTGCCAGCAGTGAACAGGGGCGACCCTACGAGCAGTACTTC | TRBJ2-7 | TRBV28 | - | TRBD1
CASSVEAGGQTDTQYF | TGTGCCAGCAGCGTAGAGGCGGGGGGACAAACAGATACGCAGTATTTT | TRBJ2-3 | TRBV9 | - | TRBD2
CASNAISSSFGDTQYF | TGTGCCAGCAATGCGATTAGCTCGTCCTTCGGGGATACGCAGTATTTT | TRBJ2-3 | TRBV5-4 | - | -
CASSLTPGGYDEQYF | TGTGCCAGCAGCTTAACACCCGGGGGGTACGACGAGCAGTACTTC | TRBJ2-7 | TRBV11-2 | - | TRBD2
CAWTDTNTEAFF | TGTGCCTGGACGGACACGAACACTGAAGCTTTCTTT | TRBJ1-1 | TRBV30 | - | -
CAISEASGSTGELFF | TGTGCCATCAGTGAGGCTAGCGGATCCACCGGGGAGCTGTTTTTT | TRBJ2-2 | TRBV10-3 | - | TRBD2
CASSLDIGNTEAFF | TGTGCCAGCAGCTTAGATATAGGGAACACTGAAGCTTTCTTT | TRBJ1-1 | TRBV11-2 | - | -
CAWSVSDQETQYF | TGTGCCTGGAGTGTAAGCGATCAAGAGACCCAGTACTTC | TRBJ2-5 | TRBV30 | - | -
CASSESVLGRKETQYF | TGTGCCAGCAGTGAATCGGTATTAGGGCGAAAAGAGACCCAGTACTTC | TRBJ2-5 | TRBV2 | - | -
CASSESPGSTDTQYF | TGCGCCAGCAGTGAGTCACCGGGTAGCACAGATACGCAGTATTTT | TRBJ2-3 | TRBV10-1 | - | -
CASSPGGGYTF | TGTGCCAGCTCACCTGGGGGCGGCTACACCTTC | TRBJ1-2 | TRBV18 | - | -
CATDRGHSTDTQYF | TGTGCCACCGACAGAGGGCACAGCACAGATACGCAGTATTTT | TRBJ2-3 | TRBV6-1 | once | -
CATSIQGEKLFF | TGTGCCACCTCGATTCAGGGTGAAAAACTGTTTTTT | TRBJ1-4 | TRBV2 | - | -
CASKPDSTDTQYF | TGTGCCAGCAAACCCGATAGCACAGATACGCAGTATTTT | TRBJ2-3 | TRBV19 | - | -
CASSPRGTTPGTEAFF | TGTGCCAGTAGCCCGCGGGGGACCACCCCGGGAACTGAAGCTTTCTTT | TRBJ1-1 | TRBV19 | - | -
CASSVGSGGSTDTQYF | TGTGCCAGCAGCGTTGGGAGTGGCGGAAGCACAGATACGCAGTATTTT | TRBJ2-3 | TRBV5-8 | - | -
CASSSTGTSRYNEQFF | TGTGCCAGCAGTTCGACCGGGACTAGCAGGTACAATGAGCAGTTCTTC | TRBJ2-1 | TRBV6-5 | - | TRBD2
CASSEGAGNLLGTQYF | TGTGCCAGCAGCGAGGGCGCAGGGAACCTCCTTGGGACCCAGTACTTC | TRBJ2-5 | TRBV9 | - | -